This entry lists 27 T cell receptor beta chains sequenced from one sample in a study of blood T cell repertoires in COVID-19. Here immunoSEQ multiplex PCR was the method, and the copy in TCRdb shows in-frame clones only, minus some. Among under 200,000 clones listed, 80% to 90% were seen once. Sequencing was performed on peripheral blood. Source of these receptors: a woman aged 80 or over with acute or convalescent COVID-19.

The CDR3 region has the DNA TGTGCCAGCAGCTTAGGGGACAGTCGCGAGCAGTTCTTC. Translating gives CASSLGDSREQFF. This sequence joins TRBV11-2 and TRBJ2-1, with TRBD1 matching over 7 bases. There are 13 residues in the CDR3. CDR1 is SGHAT and CDR2 is FQNNGV in the germline V gene. The V and J ends lost 1 base and 10 bases, in that order; junction bases with no gene match: 4. The whole variable domain, remainder taken from reference TRBV11-2 and TRBJ2-1, is EAGVAQSPRYKIIEKRQSVAFWCNPISGHATLYWYQQILGQGPKLLIQFQNNGVVDDSQLPKDRFSAERLKGVDSTLKIQPAKLEDSAVYLCASSLGDSREQFFGPGTRLTVL.

The V and J genes are TRBV6-5 and TRBJ1-1; no firm D call. The CDR3 runs to 11 residues. V was shortened by 4 bases and J by 8 bases, with 8 bases between the two germline ends. The germline CDR1 and CDR2 sequences are MNHEY and SVGAGI. In DNA form, the CDR3 reads TGTGCCAGCAGTTCCCTGAGCGAAGCTTTCTTT. Protein: CASSSLSEAFF.

The V gene is TRBV4-1, the J gene TRBJ2-2; D may be TRBD2 (7 bases). The germline V and J ends were trimmed by 1 base and 4 bases, with 13 bases remaining between them. The CDR3 is 16 amino acids. Germline-derived CDR1 and CDR2 are MGHRA and YSYEKL. This CDR3 reads CASSQGRGPSTGELFF. CDR3 sequence (DNA): TGCGCCAGCAGCCAAGGGCGGGGGCCAAGCACCGGGGAGCTGTTTTTT.

This chain links TRBV7-2 with TRBJ1-3, with D perhaps matching TRBD1 (5 bases). CDR1 and CDR2 (germline): SGHTA, FQGNSA. V lost 2 bases and J 0 bases, leaving 11 bases between the germline ends. This CDR3 spans 16 amino acids. The CDR3 reads CASSLWRDFSGNTIYF. DNA for the CDR3: TGTGCCAGCAGCTTATGGAGGGACTTCTCTGGAAACACCATATATTTT.

The chain uses TRBV5-1 and TRBJ2-7; TRBD1 might be the D (5 bases). Germline V gene data show CDR1 as SGHRS and CDR2 as YFSETQ. V was clipped by 3 bases and J by 2 bases, with 12 bases between them. The CDR3 covers 14 residues. The CDR3, as DNA: TGCGCCAGCAGCTCCCGGACGGACACCTACGAGCAGTACTTC. Protein product: CASSSRTDTYEQYF.

This sequence joins TRBV29-1 and TRBJ2-3, with 7 bases identical to TRBD1. The germline CDR1 and CDR2 sequences are SQVTM and ANQGSEA. J was trimmed by 4 bases and V by 4 bases; bases with no gene match: 8. The CDR3 length is 14 residues. CDR3 in amino acids: CSVVGTEDADTQYF. The CDR3 DNA follows: TGCAGCGTTGTCGGGACAGAAGATGCAGATACGCAGTATTTT.

This chain joins TRBV7-9 and TRBJ2-5, with D possibly TRBD2 on 6 matching bases. V lost 7 bases and J lost 3, with 12 bases in between. This CDR3 has 13 amino acids. Germline V gene data show CDR1 as SEHNR and CDR2 as FQNEAQ (reference sequence). CDR3 protein: CASKGRREETQYF. In nucleotides, the CDR3 is TGTGCCAGCAAGGGTAGGAGGGAAGAGACCCAGTACTTC. The complete variable domain, with remaining parts taken from reference TRBV7-9 and TRBJ2-5, reads DTGVSQNPRHKITKRGQNVTFRCDPISEHNRLYWYRQTLGQGPEFLTYFQNEAQLEKSRLLSDRFSAERPKGSFSTLEIQRTEQGDSAMYLCASKGRREETQYFGPGTRLLVL.

The chain joins TRBV6-2 or TRBV6-3 to TRBJ2-7; D is unclear. This CDR3 comprises 14 residues. Trimming left V 5 bases short and J 0 bases short, with 11 bases between. The germline CDR1 and CDR2 sequences are MNHEY and SVGEGT. CDR3 bases: TGTGCCAGCAGTCAGGATTCGGTCTCCTACGAGCAGTACTTC. Protein: CASSQDSVSYEQYF.

The chain links TRBV7-2 to TRBJ1-4, with D tentatively TRBD1 (6 bases). The CDR3 loop spans 16 amino acids. Germline CDR1 is SGHTA and CDR2 is FQGNSA. Trimming took 5 bases from V and 0 from J, leaving 13 bases between them. CDR3 DNA: TGTGCCAGCAGCCTCGGACAGACCGCAACTAATGAAAAACTGTTTTTT. This translates into CASSLGQTATNEKLFF.

The V and J genes are TRBV7-3 and TRBJ2-3, with D possibly being TRBD2 (5 bases). CDR1 SGHTA and CDR2 FQGTGA come from the germline V gene. This CDR3 contains 15 residues. V was trimmed by 3 bases and J by 2 bases, leaving 12 bases between them. CDR3 amino acids: CASSFPGSPTDTQYF. In DNA form, the CDR3 reads TGTGCCAGCAGCTTTCCGGGGAGCCCCACAGATACGCAGTATTTT. Full variable domain (missing parts from reference TRBV7-3 and TRBJ2-3): GAGVSQTPSNKVTEKGKYVELRCDPISGHTALYWYRQSLGQGPEFLIYFQGTGAADDSGLPNDRFFAVRPEGSVSTLKIQRTERGDSAVYLCASSFPGSPTDTQYFGPGTRLTVL.

The chain carries TRBV29-1 and TRBJ2-3, with 12 bases fitting TRBD2. The germline CDR1 and CDR2 sequences are SQVTM and ANQGSEA. V was clipped by 8 bases and J by 4 bases; unmatched bases: 10. CDR3 length: 15 residues. The CDR3 bases are TGCAGCCTAGCGGGAGGGCCGGAAGGCCCAGATACGCAGTATTTT. This sequence encodes CSLAGGPEGPDTQYF.

This chain joins TRBV4-2 and TRBJ1-2, with TRBD1 as a possible D gene (5 bases). The length of the CDR3 is 15 residues. CDR1 LGHNA and CDR2 YNFKEQ come from the germline V gene. The germline V and J ends were trimmed by 2 bases and 4 bases, with 14 bases remaining between them. Here the CDR3 reads CASSQSGTATYGYTF. The CDR3 DNA is TGTGCCAGCAGCCAATCCGGGACTGCTACCTATGGCTACACCTTC.

This clone was counted once. The V and J genes are TRBV7-9 and TRBJ1-4, with D perhaps TRBD1 (5 bases). Trimming took 0 bases from V and 10 from J, leaving 18 bases between them. This CDR3 contains 16 residues. Germline V gene sequence: CDR1 SEHNR, CDR2 FQNEAQ (reference sequence). The CDR3 nucleotides are TGTGCCAGCAGCTTAGCCCGGTCGGGGGTAGGGAGAAAACTGTTTTTT. This sequence encodes CASSLARSGVGRKLFF.

This clone was picked up a small number of times. The chain employs TRBV20-1 and TRBJ1-5; D not certain. Per the germline V gene, CDR1 is DFQATT and CDR2 is SNEGSKA (reference sequence). The CDR3 runs 11 residues. Trimming removed 6 bases from V and 6 bases from J, with 9 bases in between. The CDR3: CSAPTGQPQHF. In DNA form, the CDR3 reads TGCAGTGCCCCGACTGGTCAGCCCCAGCATTTT.

This clone was detected a few times. The chain is built from TRBV9 and TRBJ2-7, with 7 bases identical to TRBD1. The CDR3 covers 16 residues. Germline V lookup: CDR1 SGDLS, CDR2 YYNGEE. Trimming cost V 0 bases and J 2 bases; bases outside gene matches: 8. The CDR3 sequence is CASSVGAGTDPYEQYF. CDR3 in DNA: TGTGCCAGCAGCGTAGGGGCCGGGACAGACCCCTACGAGCAGTACTTC.

Comments on this clone: Mismatch with germline at one junction end may stem from a read error. The J gene is TRBJ1-3, the V gene TRBV28; tentative D call: TRBD1 (6 bases). Germline assignment: CDR1 MDHEN and CDR2 SYDVKM. The CDR3 length is 16 residues. CDR3 amino acids: CASTQGSPKTGLIHSF. CDR3 nucleotides: TGTGCCAGCACCCAAGGGAGCCCGAAAACAGGGTTGATCCACAGTTTT.

The J gene is TRBJ2-5, the V gene TRBV30; TRBD2 matches at 8 bases. The CDR3 consists of 13 residues. CDR1 is GTSNPN, CDR2 SVGIG, per germline (reference sequence). J gave up 5 bases and V 2 bases, and 4 bases lay outside the gene matches. The CDR3 spells CAWSRGGWETQYF. The CDR3 DNA follows: TGTGCCTGGAGTCGGGGGGGCTGGGAGACCCAGTACTTC.

The CDR3 DNA reads as TGTGCCAGCAGTCGTAGTCTTACTAGCGGGAGGGCCCTCGCGTCCTACAATGAGCAGTTCTTC. Residues: CASSRSLTSGRALASYNEQFF. The rearrangement links TRBV6-6 to TRBJ2-1; 13 bases fit TRBD2. Germline values: CDR1 MNHNY, CDR2 SVGAGI (reference sequence). V trimming: 5 bases; J trimming: 1 base; junction bases outside the gene matches: 17. The CDR3 is made up of 21 amino acids.

V and J are TRBV4-1 and TRBJ1-2; TRBD1 matches 9 bases. Germline CDR1 reads MGHRA; CDR2 reads YSYEKL. Losses at the gene ends were 4 bases for V and 3 bases for J; bases not matched to a gene: 12. The CDR3 sequence is 17 residues long. The CDR3 DNA follows: TGCGCCAGCAGCCCGCCGGGACAGGGTTACGGCTACTATGGCTACACCTTC. Amino acids: CASSPPGQGYGYYGYTF.

The chain links TRBV14 to TRBJ1-2; no reliable D call. V was cut by 5 bases and J by 3 bases, with 10 bases left in between. From germline, CDR1 is SGHDN and CDR2 FVKESK. The CDR3 is 13 amino acids. The CDR3 is CASSLERDYGYTF. CDR3 DNA sequence: TGTGCCAGCAGCTTAGAGAGAGACTATGGCTACACCTTC.

The chain recombines TRBV18 with TRBJ2-1; 9 nucleotides align to TRBD2. Germline V lookup: CDR1 KGHSH, CDR2 LQKENI. The J segment lost 8 bases and the V segment lost 1 base, leaving 9 bases of the junction unmatched. The length of the CDR3 is 16 residues. The CDR3 DNA reads TGTGCCAGCTCACCACAGGTCGCTAGCGGGAACGATGAGCAGTTCTTC. It codes for CASSPQVASGNDEQFF.

The chain links TRBV19 to TRBJ2-3; perhaps TRBD1 as D (5 bases). The CDR3 consists of 16 residues. Germline CDR1 LNHDA, CDR2 SQIVND (reference sequence). V was pared by 2 bases and J by 0 bases, with 12 bases between. The CDR3 coding sequence is TGTGCCAGTAGTATATTAAGGGGATCTAGCACAGATACGCAGTATTTT. This encodes CASSILRGSSTDTQYF.

The chain recombines TRBV24-1 with TRBJ1-4, with 9 bases identical to TRBD1. The CDR3 is made up of 13 amino acids. CDR1 KGHDR and CDR2 SFDVKD come from the germline V gene. The ends lost 9 bases at V and 7 bases at J; junction bases unmatched: 5. The CDR3: CATYRGLGEKLFF. CDR3 nucleotide sequence: TGTGCCACCTACAGGGGGCTTGGTGAAAAACTGTTTTTT.

The chain uses TRBV19 and TRBJ1-1, with TRBD1 identical over 7 bases. CDR3 length: 13 residues. The V segment lost 1 base and the J segment 8 bases; nucleotides outside the gene matches: 4. CDR1 is LNHDA and CDR2 is SQIVND in the germline V gene (reference sequence). The CDR3 DNA reads as TGTGCCAGTAGTATAGCAGGGGGAACCGAAGCTTTCTTT. Its protein product is CASSIAGGTEAFF.

The chain joins TRBV29-1 to TRBJ1-6; 7 nucleotides line up with TRBD1. CDR1 is SQVTM, CDR2 ANQGSEA, per germline. The V and J ends lost 6 bases and 5 bases, in that order; junction bases with no gene match: 4. CDR3 size: 13 residues. CDR3 region: CSVETGNNSPLHF. The CDR3 DNA follows: TGCAGCGTCGAGACAGGGAATAATTCACCCCTCCACTTT.

This chain uses TRBV7-2 with TRBJ1-4, with 8 bases identical to TRBD1. This CDR3 is 14 amino acids long. CDR1 SGHTA and CDR2 FQGNSA come from the germline V gene. V lost 2 bases and J lost 5; bases outside the gene matches: 1. The chain's CDR3 is CASSLRQGNEKLFF. The CDR3 region has the DNA TGTGCCAGCAGCTTAAGACAGGGGAATGAAAAACTGTTTTTT.

The rearrangement links TRBV28 to TRBJ2-5; 8 bases line up with TRBD2. The CDR3 runs to 15 residues. Trimming took 4 bases from V and 8 from J; bases not matched to a gene: 12. CDR1 is MDHEN, CDR2 SYDVKM, per germline. The DNA for the CDR3 is TGTGCCAGCAGTTCAACTAGCGGCCCCAAGAGAACCCAGTACTTC. It specifies CASSSTSGPKRTQYF. The full variable domain, with the rest looked up from reference TRBV28 and TRBJ2-5, is DVKVTQSSRYLVKRTGEKVFLECVQDMDHENMFWYRQDPGLGLRLIYFSYDVKMKEKGDIPEGYSVSREKKERFSLILESASTNQTSMYLCASSSTSGPKRTQYFGPGTRLLVL.